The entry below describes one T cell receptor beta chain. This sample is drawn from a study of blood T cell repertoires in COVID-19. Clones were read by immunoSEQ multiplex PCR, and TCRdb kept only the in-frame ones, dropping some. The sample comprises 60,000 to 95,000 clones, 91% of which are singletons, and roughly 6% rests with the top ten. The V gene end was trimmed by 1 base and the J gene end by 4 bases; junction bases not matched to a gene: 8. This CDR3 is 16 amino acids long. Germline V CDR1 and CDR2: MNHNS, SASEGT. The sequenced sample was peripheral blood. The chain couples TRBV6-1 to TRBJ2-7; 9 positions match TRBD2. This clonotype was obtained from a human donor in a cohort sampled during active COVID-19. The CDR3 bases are TGTGCCAGCAGTGAAGGCTGGGCTAGCGGGATGTACGAGCAGTACTTC. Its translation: CASSEGWASGMYEQYF.